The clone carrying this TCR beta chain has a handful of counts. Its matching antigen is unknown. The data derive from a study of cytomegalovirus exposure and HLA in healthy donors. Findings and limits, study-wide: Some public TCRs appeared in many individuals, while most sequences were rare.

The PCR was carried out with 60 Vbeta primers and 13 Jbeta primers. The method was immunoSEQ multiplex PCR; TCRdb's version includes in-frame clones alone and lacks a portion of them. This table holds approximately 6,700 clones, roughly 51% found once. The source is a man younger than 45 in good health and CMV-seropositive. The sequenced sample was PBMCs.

CDR3 amino acids: CASSQEQAGGYGYTF. CDR3 DNA: TGCGCCAGCAGCCAAGAACAGGCAGGCGGCTATGGCTACACCTTC. This chain connects TRBV4-1 to TRBJ1-2, with D possibly being TRBD1 (5 bases). Germline lookup yields CDR1 MGHRA and CDR2 YSYEKL. The CDR3 loop spans 15 amino acids. Trimming took off 0 bases at V and 4 bases at J, with 12 bases between the two ends.